This section outlines one TCR beta chain sequence together with its context. The antigen is not known. This CDR3 has 18 residues. Germline CDR1 LGHDT, CDR2 YNNKEL (reference sequence). V dropped 0 bases and J dropped 2 bases, with 18 bases sitting between them. The data originate from a study of T cell responses to AZD1222 COVID-19 vaccine. On the study more broadly: Second-dose recipients at about 4 or about 12 weeks were treated as one pooled group.

Here immunoSEQ multiplex PCR was the method, and the copy in TCRdb shows in-frame clones only, minus some. The data show around 100,000 clones, with about 93% seen just once and about 2.2% held by the top ten. General study results and limits: Mapped onto spike, vaccine-associated CD4 TCRs spanned it and were dominant at 160-218 and 743-854. Nearly half of spike-specific TCRs reportedly target variant regions that are unmutated in the B.1.351 and B.1.1.7 variants. The donors showed a predominance of white British ancestry and of females, with possible underestimation of clonal diversity.

This sequence originates from an adult in good health. The specimen was peripheral blood, collected on day 0 of AZD1222 vaccination. The chain recombines TRBV3-1 (or the pseudogene TRBV3-2) with TRBJ2-3; TRBD1 is a possible D gene (6 bases). For the CDR3, the DNA is TGTGCCAGCAGCCAAGAGTGGGGGCCAAGCATATCCACAGATACGCAGTATTTT. This gives the protein CASSQEWGPSISTDTQYF.